The 14 T cell receptor beta chains listed next were all sequenced from one sample in a study of T cell responses to AZD1222 COVID-19 vaccine. The method was immunoSEQ multiplex PCR; TCRdb's version includes in-frame clones alone and lacks a portion of them. The sample lists 70,000 or so clones, 83% occurring once. Specimen: peripheral blood, collected 28 days after the second AZD1222 dose. All receptors come from an adult who received the AZD1222 COVID-19 vaccine.

The genes are TRBV7-8 and TRBJ2-3; TRBD2 matches at 12 bases. Germline-derived CDR1 and CDR2 are SGHVS and FQNEAQ. The CDR3 spans 16 residues. The junction had 3 bases not matched to a gene; V was cut back by 5 bases and J by 0 bases. The CDR3 bases are TGTGCCAGCAGCCCAGGGACTAGCGGGAGCACAGATACGCAGTATTTT. It translates to CASSPGTSGSTDTQYF.

The chain joins TRBV5-1 to TRBJ2-2; weak D call: TRBD1 (5 bases). CDR1 is SGHRS and CDR2 is YFSETQ in the germline V gene. The CDR3 runs to 16 residues. Trimming pared 0 bases from V and 0 bases from J, leaving 9 bases between. Written as DNA, the CDR3 is TGCGCCAGCAGCTTGGCGCCGACAGCGAACACCGGGGAGCTGTTTTTT. This codes for CASSLAPTANTGELFF.

CDR3 region: CASSQGTRGQETQYF. CDR3 bases: TGCGCCAGCAGCCAAGGCACGAGGGGCCAAGAGACCCAGTACTTC. The chain couples TRBV4-1 to TRBJ2-5; D is possibly TRBD1 or TRBD2 (5 bases each). This CDR3 contains 15 residues. V lost 1 base to trimming and J lost 1 base, with 10 bases between them. Germline CDR1 MGHRA, CDR2 YSYEKL.

The V and J genes are TRBV9 and TRBJ1-1; D is uncertain. Trimming cost V 4 bases and J 0 bases, with 13 bases left between them. CDR1 is SGDLS and CDR2 is YYNGEE in the germline V gene. The CDR3 runs 15 residues. As DNA, the CDR3 is TGTGCCAGCAGCCCCCTTCAGACCATGAACACTGAAGCTTTCTTT. Protein sequence: CASSPLQTMNTEAFF. The entire variable domain, with the rest obtained from reference TRBV9 and TRBJ1-1, is as follows: DSGVTQTPKHLITATGQRVTLRCSPRSGDLSVYWYQQSLDQGLQFLIQYYNGEERAKGNILERFSAQQFPDLHSELNLSSLELGDSALYFCASSPLQTMNTEAFFGQGTRLTVV.

J is TRBJ2-7 and V is TRBV2; D remains ambiguous. Between the trimmed V and J ends, which lost 1 base and 5 bases, there was a span of 9 bases. CDR3 length equals 13 residues. Germline V CDR1 and CDR2: SNHLY, FYNNEI. CDR3 sequence (DNA): TGTGCCAGCAGTGAAGGTCTGCTTAACGAGCAGTACTTC. This translates into CASSEGLLNEQYF.

The V and J genes are TRBV12-3 or TRBV12-4 and TRBJ1-1; D call uncertain. V shed 2 bases and J shed 6 bases, with 10 bases lying between them. CDR3 length: 13 residues. CDR3 amino acids: CASSLLPEPEAFF. DNA of the CDR3: TGTGCCAGCAGTTTACTTCCGGAACCTGAAGCTTTCTTT.

V is TRBV4-1 and J is TRBJ1-5; D is possibly TRBD1 (5 bases). CDR1 is MGHRA and CDR2 is YSYEKL in the germline V gene. Trimming took off 0 bases at V and 3 bases at J, with 9 bases between the two ends. This CDR3 spans 15 amino acids. The DNA of the CDR3 is TGCGCCAGCAGCCAAGAGTGGGACCTCAATCAGCCCCAGCATTTT. Its protein is CASSQEWDLNQPQHF.

This clone appeared once. V usage is TRBV28 and J usage is TRBJ2-7; perhaps TRBD2 as D (6 bases). This CDR3 has 14 residues. V gave up 6 bases and J gave up 0 bases, with 12 bases separating them. The germline V gene has CDR1 MDHEN and CDR2 SYDVKM. CDR3 sequence (DNA): TGTGCCAGCAGGGCCCAGGGACTCTCCTACGAGCAGTACTTC. Encoded protein: CASRAQGLSYEQYF.

The gene calls are TRBV6-5 and TRBJ2-1; a possible D gene is TRBD1 (6 bases). The CDR3 contains 15 residues. The V end was cut by 5 bases, the J end by 0 bases, with 11 bases between. CDR1 and CDR2 (germline): MNHEY, SVGAGI. In nucleotides, the CDR3 is TGTGCCAGCAGTACTACAGGGAGCTCCTACAATGAGCAGTTCTTC. Protein sequence: CASSTTGSSYNEQFF.

V usage is TRBV12-5 and J usage is TRBJ2-1, with a tentative D call TRBD1 (5 bases). CDR1 LGHNT and CDR2 FRNRAP come from the germline V gene. V gave up 2 bases and J gave up 2 bases, with 10 bases separating them. CDR3 length: 15 amino acids. The CDR3 DNA reads as TGTGCTAGTGGTTTGCCCCTGGGGCCCTACAATGAGCAGTTCTTC. It yields the protein CASGLPLGPYNEQFF. Drawing the rest from reference TRBV12-5 and TRBJ2-1, the complete variable domain is DARVTQTPRHKVTEMGQEVTMRCQPILGHNTVFWYRQTMMQGLELLAYFRNRAPLDDSGMPKDRFSAEMPDATLATLKIQPSEPRDSAVYFCASGLPLGPYNEQFFGPGTRLTVL.

This clone was seen a single time. This chain joins TRBV15 and TRBJ1-1; D is possibly TRBD1 (5 bases). The germline CDR1 and CDR2 sequences are LNHNV and YYDKDF (reference sequence). The V gene lost 3 bases and the J gene lost 1 base, with 15 bases spanning the gap. The CDR3 has 16 residues. This chain's CDR3 is CATSRGRGQSNTEAFF. The CDR3 DNA reads as TGTGCCACCAGCAGGGGGAGGGGCCAATCGAACACTGAAGCTTTCTTT.

The chain links TRBV10-1 to TRBJ2-1; D is undetermined. The CDR3 totals 16 residues. From germline, CDR1 is WNHNN and CDR2 SYGVQD (reference sequence). V was pared by 0 bases and J by 3 bases, with 12 bases between. CDR3 nucleotide sequence: TGCGCCAGCAGTGAGTCCCTGACCTTGGTCTACAATGAGCAGTTCTTC. It is translated as CASSESLTLVYNEQFF.

This clone occurred a few times. This chain links TRBV11-2 with TRBJ1-1; D uncertain. In germline, CDR1 is SGHAT, CDR2 FQNNGV. The CDR3 has 13 amino acids. V lost 2 bases and J lost 1, with 5 bases in between. In DNA form, the CDR3 reads TGTGCCAGCAGCTTACAAGAGAACACTGAAGCTTTCTTT. This gives the protein CASSLQENTEAFF.

V usage is TRBV6-5 and J usage is TRBJ1-1, with D maybe TRBD1 (6 bases). V lost 4 bases and J 5 bases, leaving 14 bases between the germline ends. The V gene's germline CDR1 is MNHEY and CDR2 SVGAGI. The CDR3 length is 14 residues. CDR3 amino acids: CASSSGQGRTEAFF. CDR3 DNA sequence: TGTGCCAGCAGTTCGGGACAAGGGAGAACTGAAGCTTTCTTT.